A selection of T cell receptor beta chains follows, all from one sample in a study of early T cells in non-severe SARS-CoV-2 infection. Each CDR3 protein gets one entry after TCRdb re-called the 5' RACE reads with MiXCR. Among some 30,000 distinct CDR3 sequences listed, approximately 5% were seen once. The specimen was whole blood. The receptors were sampled from an adult who was a healthcare worker with PCR-confirmed SARS-CoV-2 infection or an uninfected control (not recorded which). CDR3s include the opening cysteine and the closing phenylalanine or tryptophan. A D gene is named only where the DNA matches it firmly. Only part of the rows carry a size: once, few, many, or a class if the clone is expanded.

j_call	d_call	clone_size	v_call	cdr3_nt	cdr3_aa
TRBJ2-7	NA	many	TRBV24-1	TGTGCCACCAGTGATTCGTCGGCCTACGAGCAGTACTTC	CATSDSSAYEQYF
TRBJ1-5	TRBD1	many	TRBV27	TGTGCCAGCAGTTCCGGGACAGTTAGCAATCAGCCCCAGCATTTT	CASSSGTVSNQPQHF
TRBJ2-5	NA	NA	TRBV5-1	TGCGCCAGCAGCTTGACGGGACGGACACAAGAGACCCAGTACTTC	CASSLTGRTQETQYF
TRBJ2-3	NA	many	TRBV18	TGTGCCAGCTCCACACGCACAGATACGCAGTATTTT	CASSTRTDTQYF
TRBJ2-2	TRBD1	medium-sized	TRBV29-1	TGCAGCGCGGACAGGGGCACCGGGGAGCTGTTTTTT	CSADRGTGELFF
TRBJ2-4	TRBD2	NA	TRBV19	TGTGCCAGTAGTATAGTTCGACTAGCGGGAGAGATGAAGGTGAACATTCAGTACTTC	CASSIVRLAGEMKVNIQYF
TRBJ1-6	NA	many	TRBV30	TGTGCCTGGGCACTCGAGGCGGCGAATTCACCCCTCCACTTT	CAWALEAANSPLHF
TRBJ2-7	NA	many	TRBV18	TGTGCCAGCTCACCAGAACGGGAGCCAGGGGAGCAGTACTTC	CASSPEREPGEQYF
TRBJ2-5	NA	many	TRBV10-2	TGCGCCAGCAGTGAGTCATTAGGACAGACTCCCAAGACCCAGTACTTC	CASSESLGQTPKTQYF
TRBJ1-5	TRBD1	few	TRBV12-3/TRBV12-4	TGTGCCAGCAGTTTCGACAGGGGCATTCAGCCCCAGCATTTT	CASSFDRGIQPQHF
TRBJ2-3	TRBD2	few	TRBV19	TGTGCCAGTAGTATAATAGCGGGAGTTCGGACAGATACGCAGTATTTT	CASSIIAGVRTDTQYF
TRBJ2-5	NA	many	TRBV7-9	TGTGCCAGCAGCCGTTCTGACAGAATACACTTCCAAGAGACCCAGTACTTC	CASSRSDRIHFQETQYF
TRBJ2-7	TRBD1	many	TRBV12-3/TRBV12-4	TGTGCCAGCAGTTTTAAGGGGGCCGTCGACGAGCAGTACTTC	CASSFKGAVDEQYF
TRBJ2-5	NA	medium-sized	TRBV20-1	TGCAGTGCTCTTGATGGGCAGGGACAAGAGACCCAGTACTTC	CSALDGQGQETQYF
TRBJ1-4	NA	many	TRBV3-1	TGTGCCAGCAGCCAAGGGCAGCTTACCGAAAAACTGTTTTTT	CASSQGQLTEKLFF
TRBJ2-5	NA	few	TRBV6-5	TGTGCCAGCAGTTACCGAGAGACCCAGTACTTC	CASSYRETQYF
TRBJ2-7	NA	many	TRBV12-2	TGTGCAAGTCGCCCCTCCCCTCTGGGGGGACAGAACTACGAGCAGTACTTC	CASRPSPLGGQNYEQYF
TRBJ1-2	TRBD1	many	TRBV10-3	TGTGCCATCAGTGAGCTTCGACAGGGTCGGTATGGCTACACCTTC	CAISELRQGRYGYTF
TRBJ1-2	NA	many	TRBV6-5	TGTGCCAGCTTACCCCTCGGACAGCTCTATGGCTACACCTTC	CASLPLGQLYGYTF
TRBJ2-3	TRBD2	many	TRBV6-2/TRBV6-3	TGTGCCAGCAGTTTGGGGGCTAGCGGGAGCACAGATACGCAGTATTTT	CASSLGASGSTDTQYF
TRBJ2-1	NA	few	TRBV4-2	TGTGCCAGCAGCCAAGTCCGCCACAATGAGCAGTTCTTC	CASSQVRHNEQFF
TRBJ2-5	NA	NA	TRBV6-1	TGTGCCAGCAGTGATGGACCGGGGCCCTGGGCCCAGTACTTC	CASSDGPGPWAQYF
TRBJ1-5	NA	many	TRBV12-3/TRBV12-4	TGTGCCAGCAGTTTATCGCAGAATCAGCCCCAGCATTTT	CASSLSQNQPQHF
TRBJ2-1	NA	many	TRBV7-6	TGTGCCAGCAGCTTGGCAAGCGGAGAGAGGACCTACAATGAGCAGTTCTTC	CASSLASGERTYNEQFF
TRBJ2-7	NA	many	TRBV27	TGTGCCACCTCGTCAGTGGGCGTGTCGCCCTACGAGCAGTACTTC	CATSSVGVSPYEQYF
TRBJ2-1	NA	many	TRBV7-2	TGTGCCAGCAGCTTAGCCCCGATGAATGAGCAGTTCTTC	CASSLAPMNEQFF
TRBJ2-2	NA	many	TRBV6-5	TGTGCCAGTTCCCAGTTCACCGGGGAGCTGTTTTTT	CASSQFTGELFF